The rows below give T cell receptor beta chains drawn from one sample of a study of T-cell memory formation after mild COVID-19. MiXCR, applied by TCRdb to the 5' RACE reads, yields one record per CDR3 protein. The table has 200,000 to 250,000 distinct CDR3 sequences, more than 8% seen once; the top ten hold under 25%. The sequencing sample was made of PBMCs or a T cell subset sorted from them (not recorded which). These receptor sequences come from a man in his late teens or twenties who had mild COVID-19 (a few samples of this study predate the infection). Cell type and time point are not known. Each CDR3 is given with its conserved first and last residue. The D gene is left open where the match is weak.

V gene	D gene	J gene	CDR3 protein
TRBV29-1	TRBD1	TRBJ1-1	CSVGQGPSMNTEAFF
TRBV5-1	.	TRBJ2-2	CASSLSSESGELFF
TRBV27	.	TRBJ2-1	CASSRQEGTLYNEQFF
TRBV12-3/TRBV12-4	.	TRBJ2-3	CASALWGSTDTQYF
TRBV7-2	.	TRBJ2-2	CASTWAPNTGELFF
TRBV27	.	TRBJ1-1	CASSLLGQTEAFF
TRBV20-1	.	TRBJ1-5	CSAVTGLNQPQHF
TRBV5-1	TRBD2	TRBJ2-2	CASSFLAGSTGELFF
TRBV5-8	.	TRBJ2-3	CASSLSIPTDTQYF
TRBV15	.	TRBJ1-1	CATSRDQGNTEAFF
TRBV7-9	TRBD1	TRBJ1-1	CASSGGQTNTEAFF
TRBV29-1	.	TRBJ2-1	CSVSETAHNEQFF
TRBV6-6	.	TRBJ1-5	CASSPGPGMYQPQHF
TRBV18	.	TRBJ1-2	CASSPDSKGGYTF
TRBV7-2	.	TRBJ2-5	CASSPHPGSETQYF
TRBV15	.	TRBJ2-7	CATSRGFSSYEQYF
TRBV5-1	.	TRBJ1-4	CASSLGPSTNEKLFF
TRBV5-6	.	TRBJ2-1	CASTQPEGEQFF
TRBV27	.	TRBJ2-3	CASSLGVSSVRDTQYF
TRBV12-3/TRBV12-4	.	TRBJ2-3	CASSYMAPTDTQYF
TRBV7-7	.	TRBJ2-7	CASSPGDPEEGEQYF
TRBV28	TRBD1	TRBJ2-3	CASSAPNLRGTQYF
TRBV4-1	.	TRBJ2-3	CASSQDPRSTTTDTQYF
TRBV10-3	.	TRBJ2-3	CAVQLGGGTDTQYF
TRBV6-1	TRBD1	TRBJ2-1	CASTIRDRGPEEQFF